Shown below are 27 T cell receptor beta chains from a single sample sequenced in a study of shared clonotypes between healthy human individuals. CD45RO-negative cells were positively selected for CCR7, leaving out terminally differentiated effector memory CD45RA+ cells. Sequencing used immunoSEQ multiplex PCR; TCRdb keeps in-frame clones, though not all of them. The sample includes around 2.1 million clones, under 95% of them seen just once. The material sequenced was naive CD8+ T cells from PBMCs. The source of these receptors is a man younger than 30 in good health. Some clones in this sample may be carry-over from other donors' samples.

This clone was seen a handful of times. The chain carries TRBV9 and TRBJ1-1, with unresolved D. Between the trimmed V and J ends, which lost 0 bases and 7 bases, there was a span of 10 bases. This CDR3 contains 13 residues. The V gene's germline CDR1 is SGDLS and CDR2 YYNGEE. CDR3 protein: CASSVGTASEAFF. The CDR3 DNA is TGTGCCAGCAGCGTAGGAACAGCAAGTGAAGCTTTCTTT. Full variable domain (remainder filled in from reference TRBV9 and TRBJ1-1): DSGVTQTPKHLITATGQRVTLRCSPRSGDLSVYWYQQSLDQGLQFLIQYYNGEERAKGNILERFSAQQFPDLHSELNLSSLELGDSALYFCASSVGTASEAFFGQGTRLTVV.

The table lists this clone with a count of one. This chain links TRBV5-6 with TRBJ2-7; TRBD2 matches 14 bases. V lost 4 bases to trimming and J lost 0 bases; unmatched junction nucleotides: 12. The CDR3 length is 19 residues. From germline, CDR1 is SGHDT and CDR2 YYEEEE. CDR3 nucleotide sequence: TGTGCCAGCAGCCCCGAGGGACTAGCGGGAGCCCCTATCTCCTACGAGCAGTACTTC. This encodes CASSPEGLAGAPISYEQYF. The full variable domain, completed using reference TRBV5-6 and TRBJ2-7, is DAGVTQSPTHLIKTRGQQVTLRCSPKSGHDTVSWYQQALGQGPQFIFQYYEEEERQRGNFPDRFSGHQFPNYSSELNVNALLLGDSALYLCASSPEGLAGAPISYEQYFGPGTRLTVT.

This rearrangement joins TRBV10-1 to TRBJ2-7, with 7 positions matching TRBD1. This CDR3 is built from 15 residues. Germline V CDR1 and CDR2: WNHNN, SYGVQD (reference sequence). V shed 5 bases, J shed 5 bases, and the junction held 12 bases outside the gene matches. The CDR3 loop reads CASSPTTTGPHEQYF. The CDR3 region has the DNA TGCGCCAGCAGTCCAACCACGACAGGGCCCCACGAGCAGTACTTC.

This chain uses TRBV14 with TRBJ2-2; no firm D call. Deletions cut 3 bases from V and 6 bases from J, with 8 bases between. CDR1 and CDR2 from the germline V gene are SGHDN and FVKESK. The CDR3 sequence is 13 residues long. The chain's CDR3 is CASSQGISGELFF. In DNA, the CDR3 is TGTGCCAGCAGCCAGGGAATATCCGGGGAGCTGTTTTTT.

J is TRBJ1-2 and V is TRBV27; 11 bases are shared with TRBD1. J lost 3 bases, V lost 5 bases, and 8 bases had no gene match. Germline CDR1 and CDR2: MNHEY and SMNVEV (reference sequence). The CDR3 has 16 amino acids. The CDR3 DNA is TGTGCCAGCAGTACCAGGACAGGGGGCCATCACTATGGCTACACCTTC. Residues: CASSTRTGGHHYGYTF.

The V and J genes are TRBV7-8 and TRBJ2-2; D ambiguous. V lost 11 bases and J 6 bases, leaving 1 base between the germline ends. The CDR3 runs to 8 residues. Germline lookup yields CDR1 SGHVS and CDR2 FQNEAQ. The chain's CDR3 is CASGELFF. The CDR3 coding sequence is TGTGCCTCCGGGGAGCTGTTTTTT.

CDR3 sequence reads: CASSWSQSTDTQYF. The CDR3 DNA follows: TGTGCCAGCAGCTGGTCACAAAGCACAGATACGCAGTATTTT. This chain joins TRBV5-4 and TRBJ2-3, with D uncertain. The ends were cut back, 3 bases at V and 0 bases at J, with 8 bases in the middle. The CDR3 runs 14 residues. Germline values: CDR1 SGHNT, CDR2 YYREEE (reference sequence).

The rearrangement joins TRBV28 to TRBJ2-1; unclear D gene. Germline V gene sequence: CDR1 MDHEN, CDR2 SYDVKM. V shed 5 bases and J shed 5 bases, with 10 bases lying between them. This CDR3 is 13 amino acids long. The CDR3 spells CASSPTDHNEQFF. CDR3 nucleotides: TGTGCCAGCAGTCCCACCGATCACAATGAGCAGTTCTTC.

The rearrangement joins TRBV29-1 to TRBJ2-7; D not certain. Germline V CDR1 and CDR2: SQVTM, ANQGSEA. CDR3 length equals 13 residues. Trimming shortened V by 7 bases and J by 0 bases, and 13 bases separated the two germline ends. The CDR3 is CSGKDGGSYEQYF. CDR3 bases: TGCAGCGGCAAGGACGGCGGCTCCTACGAGCAGTACTTC.

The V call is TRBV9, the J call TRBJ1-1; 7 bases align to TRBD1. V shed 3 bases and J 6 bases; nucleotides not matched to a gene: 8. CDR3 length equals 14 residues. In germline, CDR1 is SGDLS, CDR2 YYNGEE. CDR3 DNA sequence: TGTGCCAGCAGCGGGGTTCACAGGGGCGCTGAAGCTTTCTTT. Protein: CASSGVHRGAEAFF. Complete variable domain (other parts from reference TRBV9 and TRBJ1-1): DSGVTQTPKHLITATGQRVTLRCSPRSGDLSVYWYQQSLDQGLQFLIQYYNGEERAKGNILERFSAQQFPDLHSELNLSSLELGDSALYFCASSGVHRGAEAFFGQGTRLTVV.

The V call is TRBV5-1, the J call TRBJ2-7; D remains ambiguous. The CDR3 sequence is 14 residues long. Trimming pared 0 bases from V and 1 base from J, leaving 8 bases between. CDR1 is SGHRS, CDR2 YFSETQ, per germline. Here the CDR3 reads CASSLAPDSYEQYF. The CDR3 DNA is TGCGCCAGCAGCTTGGCTCCGGATTCCTACGAGCAGTACTTC.

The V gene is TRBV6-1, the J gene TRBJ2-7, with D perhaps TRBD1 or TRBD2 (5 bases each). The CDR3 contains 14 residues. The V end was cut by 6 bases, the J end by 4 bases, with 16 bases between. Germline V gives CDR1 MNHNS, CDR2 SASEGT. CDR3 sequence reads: CASSLTGALYEQYF. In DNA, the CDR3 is TGTGCCAGCAGCTTGACCGGGGCCCTATACGAGCAGTACTTC.

Here the CDR3 reads CASSYKEGWETQYF. The CDR3 DNA follows: TGTGCCAGCAGTTACAAGGAGGGGTGGGAGACCCAGTACTTC. This chain uses TRBV6-5 with TRBJ2-5; perhaps TRBD2 as D (6 bases). V lost 2 bases to trimming and J lost 5 bases, with 12 bases between them. The length of the CDR3 is 14 residues. Germline values: CDR1 MNHEY, CDR2 SVGAGI.

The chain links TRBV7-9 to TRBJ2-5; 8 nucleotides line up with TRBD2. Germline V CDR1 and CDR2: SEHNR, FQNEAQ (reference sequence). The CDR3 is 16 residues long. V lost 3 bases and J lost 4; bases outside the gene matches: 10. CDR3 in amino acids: CASSFLISLAGETQYF. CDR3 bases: TGTGCCAGCAGCTTTCTCATTTCGCTAGCGGGAGAGACCCAGTACTTC.

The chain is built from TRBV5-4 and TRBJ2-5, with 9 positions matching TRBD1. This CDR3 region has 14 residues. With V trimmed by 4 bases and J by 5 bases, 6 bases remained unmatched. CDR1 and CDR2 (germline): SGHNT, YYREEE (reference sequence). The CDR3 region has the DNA TGTGCCAGCAGCACGGACAGGGGAGGGGAGACCCAGTACTTC. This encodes CASSTDRGGETQYF.

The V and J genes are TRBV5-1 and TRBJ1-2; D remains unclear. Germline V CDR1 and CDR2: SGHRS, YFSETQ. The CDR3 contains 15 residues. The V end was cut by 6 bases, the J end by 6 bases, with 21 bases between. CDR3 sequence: CASTGMGSKRDGYTF. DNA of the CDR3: TGCGCCAGCACCGGAATGGGGTCTAAGCGCGATGGCTACACCTTC.

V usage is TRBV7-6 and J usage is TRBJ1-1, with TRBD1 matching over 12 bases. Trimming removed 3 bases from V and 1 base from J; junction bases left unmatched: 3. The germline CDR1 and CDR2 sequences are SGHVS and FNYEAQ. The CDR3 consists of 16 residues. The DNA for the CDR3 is TGTGCCAGCAGCTTGGGACAGGGGGCTTGGAACACTGAAGCTTTCTTT. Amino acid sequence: CASSLGQGAWNTEAFF.

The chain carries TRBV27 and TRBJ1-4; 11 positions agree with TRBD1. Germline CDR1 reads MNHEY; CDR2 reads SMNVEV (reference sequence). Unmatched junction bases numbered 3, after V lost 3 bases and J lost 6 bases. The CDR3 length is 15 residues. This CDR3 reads CASSFRGQGDEKLFF. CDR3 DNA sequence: TGTGCCAGCAGTTTTCGGGGACAGGGGGATGAAAAACTGTTTTTT.

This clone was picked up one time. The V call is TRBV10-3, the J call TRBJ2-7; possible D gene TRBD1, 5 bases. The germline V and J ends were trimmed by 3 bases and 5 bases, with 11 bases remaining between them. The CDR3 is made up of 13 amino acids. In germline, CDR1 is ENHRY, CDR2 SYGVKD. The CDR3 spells CAISDGRVDEQYF. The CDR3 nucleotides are TGTGCCATCAGTGATGGCAGGGTGGACGAGCAGTACTTC.

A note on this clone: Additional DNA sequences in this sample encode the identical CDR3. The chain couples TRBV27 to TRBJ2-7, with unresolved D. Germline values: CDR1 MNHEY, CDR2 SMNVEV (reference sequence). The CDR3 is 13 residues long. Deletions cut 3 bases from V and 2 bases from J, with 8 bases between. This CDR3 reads CASSFGDTYEQYF. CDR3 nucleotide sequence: TGTGCCAGCAGTTTTGGGGATACCTACGAGCAGTACTTC.

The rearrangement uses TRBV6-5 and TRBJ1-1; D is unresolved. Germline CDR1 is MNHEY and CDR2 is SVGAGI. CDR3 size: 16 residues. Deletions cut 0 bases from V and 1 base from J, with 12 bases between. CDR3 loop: CASSYSRRAGNTEAFF. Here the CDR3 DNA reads TGTGCCAGCAGTTACTCTAGGCGGGCAGGGAACACTGAAGCTTTCTTT.

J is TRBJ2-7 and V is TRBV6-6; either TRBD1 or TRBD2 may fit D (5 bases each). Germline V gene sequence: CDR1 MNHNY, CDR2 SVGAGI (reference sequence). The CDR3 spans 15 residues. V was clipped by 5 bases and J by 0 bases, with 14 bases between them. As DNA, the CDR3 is TGTGCCAGCAGTCCCCGGGACGGTAGCTCCTACGAGCAGTACTTC. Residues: CASSPRDGSSYEQYF.

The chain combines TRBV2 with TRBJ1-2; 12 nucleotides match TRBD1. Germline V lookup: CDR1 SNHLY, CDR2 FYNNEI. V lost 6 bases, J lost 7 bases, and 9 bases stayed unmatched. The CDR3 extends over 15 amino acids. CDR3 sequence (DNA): TGTGCCAGCAGACTGGGGGACAGGGGGCTCTTTGGCTACACCTTC. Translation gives CASRLGDRGLFGYTF.

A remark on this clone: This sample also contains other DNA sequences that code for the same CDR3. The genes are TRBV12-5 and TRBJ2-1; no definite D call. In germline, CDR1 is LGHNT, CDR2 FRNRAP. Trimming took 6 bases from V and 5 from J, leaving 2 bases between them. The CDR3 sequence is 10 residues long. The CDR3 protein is CASGDNEQFF. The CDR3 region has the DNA TGTGCTAGTGGGGACAATGAGCAGTTCTTC.

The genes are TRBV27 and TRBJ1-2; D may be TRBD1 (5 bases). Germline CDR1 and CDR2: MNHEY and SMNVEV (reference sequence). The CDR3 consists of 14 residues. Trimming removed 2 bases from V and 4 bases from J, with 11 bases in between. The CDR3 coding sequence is TGTGCCAGCAGTTTAACGCAGGGCGCCTATGGCTACACCTTC. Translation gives CASSLTQGAYGYTF.

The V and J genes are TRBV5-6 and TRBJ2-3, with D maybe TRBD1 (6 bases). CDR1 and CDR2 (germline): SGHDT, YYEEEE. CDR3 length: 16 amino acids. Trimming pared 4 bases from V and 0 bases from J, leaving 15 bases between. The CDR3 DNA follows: TGTGCCAGCAGCCAAACGCAGGGGCCAAGCACAGATACGCAGTATTTT. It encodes CASSQTQGPSTDTQYF.

The CDR3 sequence: CASHARGGYSNQPQHF. CDR3 DNA: TGTGCCAGTCATGCCAGGGGGGGGTATAGCAATCAGCCCCAGCATTTT. The chain is built from TRBV19 and TRBJ1-5; 7 nucleotides match TRBD1. This CDR3 has 16 residues. Trimming cost V 8 bases and J 0 bases; bases outside gene matches: 10. Germline CDR1 and CDR2: LNHDA and SQIVND (reference sequence). Full variable domain (outside the CDR3, taken from reference TRBV19 and TRBJ1-5): DGGITQSPKYLFRKEGQNVTLSCEQNLNHDAMYWYRQDPGQGLRLIYYSQIVNDFQKGDIAEGYSVSREKKESFPLTVTSAQKNPTAFYLCASHARGGYSNQPQHFGDGTRLSIL.